This T cell receptor (beta chain) emerged from a study of regulatory T cells in long-lasting Graves disease. This clonotype was seen ten or more times. The antigen is unknown. Whole-study findings and limits: Whereas roughly 1,000 public clonotypes were shared by new patients, persistent patients shared more, at under 3,000.

Building of the TCR beta libraries involved iRepertoire HTBI primers and Arm-PCR of CDR3 regions. Via MiXCR, TCRdb re-called the multiplex PCR reads, giving one row per CDR3 protein. The profile shows a few hundred thousand distinct CDR3 sequences, around 17% of them singletons. The time point here: newly diagnosed GD, antithyroid drugs for less than 3 months. Following extraction of RNA from PBMCs, that RNA was used to make the TCR library. The patients were enrolled through endocrinology in Xi'an, China. Nine milliliters of peripheral blood went into EDTA tubes. With 5 bases removed from V and 5 bases from J, the gap between germline ends came to 10 bases. Per the germline V gene, CDR1 is SGHTA and CDR2 is FQGNSA. The CDR3 is 13 amino acids. These data are also associated with another study on T cells in Graves' hyperthyroidism and ophthalmopathy. That study adds: Most thyroid-expanded clonotypes above 0.001 were also found in blood.

The chain recombines TRBV7-2 with TRBJ1-5, with D possibly matching TRBD1 (5 bases). The sequences come from peripheral blood mononuclear cells (PBMCs), collected at new diagnosis, from a patient treated with antithyroid drugs. This clonotype was sampled from a woman between 18 and 30 years old with Graves disease. Here the CDR3 reads CASSTRQYQPQHF. CDR3 bases: TGTGCCAGCAGCACGAGACAGTATCAGCCCCAGCATTTT.